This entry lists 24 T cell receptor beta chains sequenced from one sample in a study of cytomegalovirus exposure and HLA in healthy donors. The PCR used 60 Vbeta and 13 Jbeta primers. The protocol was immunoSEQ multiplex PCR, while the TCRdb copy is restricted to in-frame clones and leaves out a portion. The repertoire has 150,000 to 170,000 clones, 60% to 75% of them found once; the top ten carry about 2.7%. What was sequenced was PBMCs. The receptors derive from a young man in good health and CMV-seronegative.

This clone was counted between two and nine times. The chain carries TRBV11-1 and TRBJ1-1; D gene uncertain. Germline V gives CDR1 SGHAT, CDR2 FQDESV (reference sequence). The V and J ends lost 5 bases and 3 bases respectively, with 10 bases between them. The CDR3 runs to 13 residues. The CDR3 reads CASSRDRDTEAFF. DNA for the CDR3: TGTGCCAGCAGCCGAGATCGGGACACTGAAGCTTTCTTT.

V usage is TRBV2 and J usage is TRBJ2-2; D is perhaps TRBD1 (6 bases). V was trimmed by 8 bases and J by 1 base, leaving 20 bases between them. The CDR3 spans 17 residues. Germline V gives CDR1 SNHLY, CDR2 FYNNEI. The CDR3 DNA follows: TGTGCCAGCGTCCGGGACACCCTTTTAAAGAACACCGGGGAGCTGTTTTTT. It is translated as CASVRDTLLKNTGELFF.

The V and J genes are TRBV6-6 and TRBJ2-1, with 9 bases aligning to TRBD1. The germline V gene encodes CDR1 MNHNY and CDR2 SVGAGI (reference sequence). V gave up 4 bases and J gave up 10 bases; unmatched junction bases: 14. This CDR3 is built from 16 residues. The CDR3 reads CASSSNSGQGPLEQFF. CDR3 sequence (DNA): TGTGCCAGCAGTTCAAACTCGGGACAGGGACCCCTGGAGCAGTTCTTC.

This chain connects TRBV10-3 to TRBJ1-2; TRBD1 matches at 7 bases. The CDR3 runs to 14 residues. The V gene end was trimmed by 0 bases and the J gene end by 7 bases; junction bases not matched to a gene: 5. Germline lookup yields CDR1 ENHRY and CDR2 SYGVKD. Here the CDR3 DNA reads TGTGCCATCAGTGAGTCGGACAGGTTTGGTGGCTACACCTTC. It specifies CAISESDRFGGYTF.

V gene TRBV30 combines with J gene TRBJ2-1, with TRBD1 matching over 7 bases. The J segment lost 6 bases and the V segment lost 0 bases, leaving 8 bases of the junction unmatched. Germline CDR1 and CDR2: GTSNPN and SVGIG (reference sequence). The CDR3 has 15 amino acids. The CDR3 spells CAWSVHETGSNEQFF. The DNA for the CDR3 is TGTGCCTGGAGTGTACACGAGACAGGGAGCAATGAGCAGTTCTTC.

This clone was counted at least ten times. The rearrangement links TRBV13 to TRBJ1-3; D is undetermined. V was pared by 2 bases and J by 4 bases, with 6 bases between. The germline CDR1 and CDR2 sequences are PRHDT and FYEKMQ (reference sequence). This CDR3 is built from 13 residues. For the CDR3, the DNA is TGTGCCAGCAGCTTAAGAGAAGGAAACACCATATATTTT. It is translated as CASSLREGNTIYF. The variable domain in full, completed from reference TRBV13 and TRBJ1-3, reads AAGVIQSPRHLIKEKRETATLKCYPIPRHDTVYWYQQGPGQDPQFLISFYEKMQSDKGSIPDRFSAQQFSDYHSELNMSSLELGDSALYFCASSLREGNTIYFGEGSWLTVV.

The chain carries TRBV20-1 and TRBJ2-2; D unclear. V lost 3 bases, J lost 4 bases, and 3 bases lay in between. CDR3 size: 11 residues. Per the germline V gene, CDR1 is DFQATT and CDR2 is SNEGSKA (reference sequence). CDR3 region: CSASRTGELFF. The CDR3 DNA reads TGCAGTGCTAGCCGCACCGGGGAGCTGTTTTTT.

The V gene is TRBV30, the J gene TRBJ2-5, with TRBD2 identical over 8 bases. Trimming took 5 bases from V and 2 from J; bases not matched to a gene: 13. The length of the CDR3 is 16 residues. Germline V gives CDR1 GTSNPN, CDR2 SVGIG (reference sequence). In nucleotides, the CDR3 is TGTGCCTGGGATACCGGGACTAGAATGGGGCAAGAGACCCAGTACTTC. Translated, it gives CAWDTGTRMGQETQYF.

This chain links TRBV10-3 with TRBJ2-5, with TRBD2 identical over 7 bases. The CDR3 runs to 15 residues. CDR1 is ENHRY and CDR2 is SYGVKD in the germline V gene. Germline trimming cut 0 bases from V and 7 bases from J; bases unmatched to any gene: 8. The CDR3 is CAISESSGAGGTQYF. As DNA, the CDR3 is TGTGCCATCAGTGAGTCAAGCGGGGCAGGAGGGACCCAGTACTTC.

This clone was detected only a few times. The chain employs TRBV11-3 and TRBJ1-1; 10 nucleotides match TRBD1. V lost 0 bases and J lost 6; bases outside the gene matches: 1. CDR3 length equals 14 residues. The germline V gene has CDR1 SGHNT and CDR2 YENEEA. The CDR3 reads CASSLDGQGAEAFF. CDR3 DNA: TGTGCCAGCAGCTTAGATGGACAGGGGGCTGAAGCTTTCTTT.

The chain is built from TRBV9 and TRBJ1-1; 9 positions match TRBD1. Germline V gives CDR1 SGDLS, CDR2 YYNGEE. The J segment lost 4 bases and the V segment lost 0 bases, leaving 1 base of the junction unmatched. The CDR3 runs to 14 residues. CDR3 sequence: CASSVETGGTEAFF. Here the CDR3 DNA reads TGTGCCAGCAGCGTAGAGACAGGGGGCACTGAAGCTTTCTTT. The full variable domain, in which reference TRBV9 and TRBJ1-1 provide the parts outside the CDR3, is DSGVTQTPKHLITATGQRVTLRCSPRSGDLSVYWYQQSLDQGLQFLIQYYNGEERAKGNILERFSAQQFPDLHSELNLSSLELGDSALYFCASSVETGGTEAFFGQGTRLTVV.

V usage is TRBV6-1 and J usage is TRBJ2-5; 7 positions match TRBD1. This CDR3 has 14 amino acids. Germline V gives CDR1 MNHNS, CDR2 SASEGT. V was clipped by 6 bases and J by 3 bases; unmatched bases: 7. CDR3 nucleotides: TGTGCCAGCAGACGACAGGGTGCGGAAGAGACCCAGTACTTC. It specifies CASRRQGAEETQYF.

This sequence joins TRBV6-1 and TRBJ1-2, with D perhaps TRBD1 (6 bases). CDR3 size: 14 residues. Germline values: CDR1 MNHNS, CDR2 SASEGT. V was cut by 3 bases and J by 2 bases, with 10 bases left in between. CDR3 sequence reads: CASSDGGQNYGYTF. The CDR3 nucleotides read TGTGCCAGCAGTGACGGCGGACAGAACTATGGCTACACCTTC.

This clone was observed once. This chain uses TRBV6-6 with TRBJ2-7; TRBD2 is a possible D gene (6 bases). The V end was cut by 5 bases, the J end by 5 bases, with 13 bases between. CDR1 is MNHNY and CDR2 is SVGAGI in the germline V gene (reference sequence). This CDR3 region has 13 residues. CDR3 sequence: CASSPLPGDEQYV. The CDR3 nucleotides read TGTGCCAGCAGTCCCCTCCCGGGGGACGAGCAGTACGTC.

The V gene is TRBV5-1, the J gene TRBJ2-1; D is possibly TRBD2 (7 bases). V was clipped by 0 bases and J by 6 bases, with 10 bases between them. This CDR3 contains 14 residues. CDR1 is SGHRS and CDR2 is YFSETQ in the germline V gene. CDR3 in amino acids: CASSLAGGSNEQFF. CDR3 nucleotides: TGCGCCAGCAGCTTGGCGGGGGGCTCCAATGAGCAGTTCTTC. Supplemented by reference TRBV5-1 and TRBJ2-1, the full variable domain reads KAGVTQTPRYLIKTRGQQVTLSCSPISGHRSVSWYQQTPGQGLQFLFEYFSETQRNKGNFPGRFSGRQFSNSRSEMNVSTLELGDSALYLCASSLAGGSNEQFFGPGTRLTVL.

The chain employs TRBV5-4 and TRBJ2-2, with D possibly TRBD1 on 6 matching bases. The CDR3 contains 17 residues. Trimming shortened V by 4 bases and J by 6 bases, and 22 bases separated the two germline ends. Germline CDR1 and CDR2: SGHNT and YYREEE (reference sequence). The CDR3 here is CASSQPGHGTGAGELFF. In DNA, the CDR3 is TGTGCCAGCAGCCAACCGGGACACGGGACCGGGGCCGGGGAGCTGTTTTTT.

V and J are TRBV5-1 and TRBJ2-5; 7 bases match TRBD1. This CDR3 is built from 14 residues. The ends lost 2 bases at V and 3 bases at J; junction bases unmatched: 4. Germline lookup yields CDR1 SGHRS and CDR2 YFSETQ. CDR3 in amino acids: CASSLQGKKETQYF. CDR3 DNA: TGCGCCAGCAGCTTACAGGGGAAAAAAGAGACCCAGTACTTC.

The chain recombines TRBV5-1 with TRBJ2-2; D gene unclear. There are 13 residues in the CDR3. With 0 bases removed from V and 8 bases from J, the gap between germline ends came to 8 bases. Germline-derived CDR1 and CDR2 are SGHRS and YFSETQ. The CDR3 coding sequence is TGCGCCAGCAGCTTGGCAGGTTGGGGGGAGCTGTTTTTT. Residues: CASSLAGWGELFF.

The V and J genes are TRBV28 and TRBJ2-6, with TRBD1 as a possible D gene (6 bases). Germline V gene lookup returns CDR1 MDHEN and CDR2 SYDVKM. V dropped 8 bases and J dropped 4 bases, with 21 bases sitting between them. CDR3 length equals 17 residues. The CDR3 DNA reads TGTGCCAGCCGCTTGGCAGGGGAAGAATTGGGGGCCAACGTCCTGACTTTC. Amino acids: CASRLAGEELGANVLTF.

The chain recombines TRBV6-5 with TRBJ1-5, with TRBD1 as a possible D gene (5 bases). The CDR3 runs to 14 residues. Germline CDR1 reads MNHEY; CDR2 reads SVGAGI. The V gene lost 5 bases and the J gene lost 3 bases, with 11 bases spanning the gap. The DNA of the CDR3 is TGTGCCAGCAGTAAGGGGAGGAACAATCAGCCCCAGCATTTT. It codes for CASSKGRNNQPQHF.

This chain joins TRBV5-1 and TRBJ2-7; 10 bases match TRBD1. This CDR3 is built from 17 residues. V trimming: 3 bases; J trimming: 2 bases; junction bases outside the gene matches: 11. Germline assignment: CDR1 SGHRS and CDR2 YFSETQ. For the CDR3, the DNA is TGCGCCAGCAGCTCGACCCTCGGGGACAGGGGAACCTACGAGCAGTACTTC. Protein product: CASSSTLGDRGTYEQYF.

The CDR3 sequence: CASSDLTGFSYNEQFF. The DNA of the CDR3 is TGTGCCAGCAGTGATTTGACAGGGTTCTCCTACAATGAGCAGTTCTTC. This rearrangement joins TRBV25-1 to TRBJ2-1; TRBD1 aligns across 7 bases. Trimming removed 3 bases from V and 0 bases from J; junction bases left unmatched: 5. Germline CDR1 reads MGHDK; CDR2 reads SYGVNS. The CDR3 loop spans 16 amino acids.

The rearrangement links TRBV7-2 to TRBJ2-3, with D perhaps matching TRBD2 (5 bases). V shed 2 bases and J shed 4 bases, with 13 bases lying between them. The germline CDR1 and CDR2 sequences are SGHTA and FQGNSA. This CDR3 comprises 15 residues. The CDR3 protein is CASSLMRTPADTQYF. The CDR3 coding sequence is TGTGCCAGCAGCTTAATGAGGACTCCAGCAGATACGCAGTATTTT.

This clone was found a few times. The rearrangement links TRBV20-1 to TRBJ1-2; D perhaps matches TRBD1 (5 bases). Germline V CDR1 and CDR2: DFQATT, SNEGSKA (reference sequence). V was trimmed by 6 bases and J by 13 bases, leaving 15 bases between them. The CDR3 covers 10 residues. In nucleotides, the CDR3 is TGCAGTGCCCCTGTTGGGGCGGCCACCTTC. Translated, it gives CSAPVGAATF.